This TCR beta chain was recorded in a study of cytomegalovirus exposure and HLA in healthy donors. As for the study in general: Previous work identified roughly 120 million unique TCR beta sequences from 200 million or so T cells. Study results and caveats: Earlier analysis looked at TCR beta V segments, and most were productive about 87% or about 30% of the time. The number of N-insertions in an Asian-associated ancestry cluster was reportedly below the roughly 670-donor mean in a later analysis. V- and J-gene trimming in TCR beta was tied to a missense DCLRE1C variant by an analysis performed later.

PCR was performed using 60 Vbeta and 13 Jbeta primers. Method: immunoSEQ multiplex PCR; TCRdb's copy keeps in-frame clones and lacks some. The sample has nearly 35,000 clones. With respect to this clone: Its antigen is unidentified.

The CDR3 is 15 residues long. Germline V gives CDR1 SGHTA, CDR2 FQGNSA. Trimming shortened V by 1 base and J by 2 bases, and 11 bases separated the two germline ends. The chain links TRBV7-2 to TRBJ1-2, with D unclear. Input material: PBMCs. This clonotype originated in a woman between 40 and 50 years old in good health and CMV-seropositive. CDR3: CASSLVPGSNYGYTF. The CDR3 DNA reads as TGTGCCAGCAGCTTAGTCCCGGGGTCAAACTATGGCTACACCTTC. Looking up the rest from reference TRBV7-2 and TRBJ1-2 gives the full variable domain: GAGVSQSPSNKVTEKGKDVELRCDPISGHTALYWYRQSLGQGLEFLIYFQGNSAPDKSGLPSDRFSAERTGGSVSTLTIQRTQQEDSAVYLCASSLVPGSNYGYTFGSGTRLTVV.